These 25 T cell receptor beta chains came from one sample sequenced in a study of identical twins. TCRdb analysed the 5' RACE reads with MiXCR anew, one entry per CDR3 protein. The sample lists 510,000 or so distinct CDR3 sequences; about 15% were seen once. This sample was also put to use in a study of yellow fever vaccine responses in identical twins.

The sample comprised CD4+ T cells sorted from blood. These receptor sequences come from a woman under 30 in good health.

The genes are TRBV25-1 and TRBJ2-1; D uncertain. The germline V gene has CDR1 MGHDK and CDR2 SYGVNS. This CDR3 has 13 amino acids. The germline V and J ends were trimmed by 3 bases and 4 bases, with 7 bases remaining between them. The CDR3 DNA is TGTGCCAGCAGTGACACCCGGTACAATGAGCAGTTCTTC. This translates into CASSDTRYNEQFF.

V usage is TRBV5-1 and J usage is TRBJ1-2, with D hard to call. The CDR3 totals 16 residues. Trimming left V 0 bases short and J 0 bases short, with 12 bases between. CDR1 and CDR2 from the germline V gene are SGHRS and YFSETQ. The CDR3 nucleotides are TGCGCCAGCAGCTTGGACTCCGGGTCGGCTAACTATGGCTACACCTTC. Translation gives CASSLDSGSANYGYTF.

V and J are TRBV6-1 and TRBJ2-7; weak D call: TRBD1 (6 bases). CDR3 length equals 16 residues. Looked up from germline, CDR1 is MNHNS and CDR2 is SASEGT. Deletions cut 6 bases from V and 2 bases from J, with 20 bases between. CDR3 sequence reads: CASSRTNRVRTYEQYF. The DNA for the CDR3 is TGTGCCAGCAGCAGGACCAACAGGGTGCGAACCTACGAGCAGTACTTC.

This clonotype turned up a few times. J is TRBJ1-1 and V is TRBV5-6, with D possibly being TRBD1 (6 bases). The CDR3 spans 16 residues. Trimming stripped 4 bases from V and 1 base from J, with 17 bases between. Germline CDR1 SGHDT, CDR2 YYEEEE. This CDR3 is CASSATGTSPNTEAFF. DNA for the CDR3: TGTGCCAGCAGCGCTACAGGGACCTCCCCGAACACTGAAGCTTTCTTT.

This clonotype occurred a few times. The gene calls are TRBV20-1 and TRBJ1-5; TRBD1 aligns across 7 bases. With 6 bases clipped from V and 4 bases from J, the junction kept 9 bases outside the gene matches. Looked up from germline, CDR1 is DFQATT and CDR2 is SNEGSKA (reference sequence). The CDR3 consists of 14 residues. CDR3 region: CSAEQGKGNQPQHF. The CDR3 DNA reads as TGCAGTGCAGAACAGGGGAAGGGGAATCAGCCCCAGCATTTT.

This clonotype showed up just a few times. The chain carries TRBV27 and TRBJ1-5, with TRBD1 identical over 8 bases. V shed 8 bases and J 2 bases; nucleotides not matched to a gene: 5. This CDR3 is built from 14 residues. Germline CDR1 and CDR2: MNHEY and SMNVEV (reference sequence). This CDR3 is CASAGGLGNQPQHF. For the CDR3, the DNA is TGTGCCAGCGCAGGGGGCCTCGGCAATCAGCCCCAGCATTTT.

This clonotype was seen a few times. The chain carries TRBV4-2 and TRBJ2-6; D unclear. There are 14 residues in the CDR3. V was shortened by 8 bases and J by 0 bases, with 8 bases between the two germline ends. Germline assignment: CDR1 LGHNA and CDR2 YNFKEQ. CDR3 coding DNA: TGTGCCAGCGCTGCAGGCTCTGGGGCCAACGTCCTGACTTTC. Encoded protein: CASAAGSGANVLTF.

This clonotype was found many times. The chain combines TRBV11-2 with TRBJ1-4; no clear D gene. Trimming shortened V by 3 bases and J by 0 bases, and 11 bases separated the two germline ends. The CDR3 sequence is 16 residues long. Germline CDR1 and CDR2: SGHAT and FQNNGV. This CDR3 is CASSFPINPTNEKLFF. CDR3 in DNA: TGTGCCAGCAGCTTTCCCATTAATCCAACTAATGAAAAACTGTTTTTT. Full variable domain (rest looked up from reference TRBV11-2 and TRBJ1-4): EAGVAQSPRYKIIEKRQSVAFWCNPISGHATLYWYQQILGQGPKLLIQFQNNGVVDDSQLPKDRFSAERLKGVDSTLKIQPAKLEDSAVYLCASSFPINPTNEKLFFGSGTQLSVL.

This clonotype occurred a few times. V usage is TRBV14 and J usage is TRBJ2-2; a weak D match, TRBD2 (5 bases). The CDR3 consists of 15 residues. Trimming stripped 1 base from V and 2 bases from J, with 8 bases between. Germline assignment: CDR1 SGHDN and CDR2 FVKESK. CDR3 nucleotides: TGTGCCAGCAGCCAAGGGACTGATAACACCGGGGAGCTGTTTTTT. Translating it yields CASSQGTDNTGELFF.

This clonotype was detected a few times. CDR3 loop: CASSPQNSYEQYF. Written as DNA, the CDR3 is TGTGCCAGCAGCCCCCAGAATTCCTACGAGCAGTACTTC. V gene TRBV7-8 combines with J gene TRBJ2-7, with D unresolved. The ends were cut back, 5 bases at V and 1 base at J, with 9 bases in the middle. Germline V gives CDR1 SGHVS, CDR2 FQNEAQ. The CDR3 is 13 residues long.

The chain joins TRBV5-1 to TRBJ1-1; tentative D call: TRBD1 (6 bases). There are 15 residues in the CDR3. The V gene's germline CDR1 is SGHRS and CDR2 YFSETQ. Trimming took off 0 bases at V and 6 bases at J, with 15 bases between the two ends. The CDR3 DNA follows: TGCGCCAGCAGCTTGGTAGAAGGACAGTTAGCTGAAGCTTTCTTT. Protein product: CASSLVEGQLAEAFF.

This clonotype was detected only a few times. V gene TRBV11-2 combines with J gene TRBJ2-1; 10 nucleotides agree with TRBD2. V lost 5 bases, J lost 8 bases, and 18 bases stayed unmatched. Germline V gives CDR1 SGHAT, CDR2 FQNNGV. This CDR3 comprises 18 residues. The CDR3 coding sequence is TGTGCCAGCAGCAAAGGTCTAGCGGGAGAATGGGTATCCGATGAGCAGTTCTTC. This encodes CASSKGLAGEWVSDEQFF.

This clonotype occurred many times. The J gene is TRBJ1-5, the V gene TRBV7-2; no definite D call. The CDR3 has 12 amino acids. The V gene lost 9 bases and the J gene lost 0 bases, with 6 bases spanning the gap. The V gene's germline CDR1 is SGHTA and CDR2 FQGNSA. The CDR3 reads CASKNSNQPQHF. CDR3 in DNA: TGTGCCAGTAAGAATAGCAATCAGCCCCAGCATTTT.

The chain has TRBV2 and TRBJ1-2, with 7 bases that match TRBD1. In germline, CDR1 is SNHLY, CDR2 FYNNEI. The CDR3 loop spans 13 amino acids. J was trimmed by 8 bases and V by 6 bases; bases with no gene match: 9. CDR3 protein: CASRTTGVEGYTF. The CDR3 region has the DNA TGTGCCAGCAGGACAACAGGGGTCGAGGGCTACACCTTC.

This clonotype was picked up a small number of times. CDR3 sequence (DNA): TGTGCCAGCAGTGACAGCAGGGGGAACACTGAAGCTTTCTTT. It yields the protein CASSDSRGNTEAFF. The chain links TRBV27 to TRBJ1-1; TRBD1 might be the D (6 bases). Between the trimmed V and J ends, which lost 5 bases and 1 base, there was a span of 11 bases. CDR1 and CDR2 (germline): MNHEY, SMNVEV (reference sequence). The CDR3 totals 14 residues.

This clonotype has more than one count but fewer than ten. The chain couples TRBV6-1 to TRBJ2-1; D could derive from TRBD1 or TRBD2 (5 bases each). Germline V CDR1 and CDR2: MNHNS, SASEGT. Trimming cost V 5 bases and J 7 bases, with 24 bases left between them. The CDR3 length is 17 residues. As DNA, the CDR3 is TGTGCCAGCAGTCCAGTCCTCCCGGGATCAGGGCGGAATGAGCAGTTCTTC. Residues: CASSPVLPGSGRNEQFF.

This clonotype was seen a handful of times. The chain uses TRBV20-1 and TRBJ1-5; the D is unclear. Germline CDR1 and CDR2: DFQATT and SNEGSKA (reference sequence). The V and J ends lost 3 bases and 3 bases respectively, with 3 bases between them. The CDR3 runs 11 residues. The CDR3 bases are TGCAGTGCTAGTAACAATCAGCCCCAGCATTTT. It is translated as CSASNNQPQHF.

The chain couples TRBV5-1 to TRBJ2-1, with D perhaps TRBD1 (6 bases). CDR1 is SGHRS and CDR2 is YFSETQ in the germline V gene. Trimming stripped 4 bases from V and 4 bases from J, with 15 bases between. The CDR3 consists of 15 residues. The CDR3 sequence: CASSLGQSVYNEQFF. In DNA form, the CDR3 reads TGCGCCAGCAGCCTTGGACAGTCGGTTTACAATGAGCAGTTCTTC.

This clonotype was found a few times. The V call is TRBV20-1, the J call TRBJ2-5; maybe TRBD2 (6 bases). The CDR3 spans 13 residues. V was pared by 3 bases and J by 1 base, with 9 bases between. Germline CDR1 is DFQATT and CDR2 is SNEGSKA (reference sequence). The CDR3 DNA sequence: TGCAGTGCTAGCGGGAGCCCCCAAGAGACCCAGTACTTC. This sequence encodes CSASGSPQETQYF.

The sample holds one count of this clonotype. This rearrangement joins TRBV2 to TRBJ2-5; 10 bases agree with TRBD2. This CDR3 contains 15 residues. Per germline, CDR1 SNHLY and CDR2 FYNNEI. With V trimmed by 2 bases and J by 4 bases, 4 bases remained unmatched. The CDR3 DNA follows: TGTGCCAGCAGTGAACTAGCGGGAGCGGGAGAGACCCAGTACTTC. It specifies CASSELAGAGETQYF.

This clonotype was found a few times. The chain combines TRBV6-5 with TRBJ2-5; 10 bases agree with TRBD2. Trimming cost V 1 base and J 1 base; bases outside gene matches: 3. The CDR3 contains 16 residues. Germline assignment: CDR1 MNHEY and CDR2 SVGAGI. CDR3 nucleotide sequence: TGTGCCAGCAGTTACTTGAGGACTAGCGGCCAAGAGACCCAGTACTTC. Protein product: CASSYLRTSGQETQYF.

The chain joins TRBV5-1 to TRBJ2-1; D might be TRBD1 (6 bases). The CDR3 runs 15 residues. Trimming left V 1 base short and J 4 bases short, with 12 bases between. Germline CDR1 is SGHRS and CDR2 is YFSETQ. CDR3 sequence (DNA): TGCGCCAGCAGCTTGACGTCAGGGGAATACAATGAGCAGTTCTTC. Protein sequence: CASSLTSGEYNEQFF.

A few counts support this clonotype. The chain is built from TRBV12-5 and TRBJ2-5, with TRBD2 as a possible D gene (5 bases). Germline assignment: CDR1 LGHNT and CDR2 FRNRAP. V was cut by 0 bases and J by 3 bases, with 8 bases left in between. The CDR3 is made up of 14 amino acids. In DNA form, the CDR3 reads TGTGCTAGTGGTTTGGTACTAGGCGAAGAGACCCAGTACTTC. It translates to CASGLVLGEETQYF. The whole variable domain, remainder taken from reference TRBV12-5 and TRBJ2-5, is DARVTQTPRHKVTEMGQEVTMRCQPILGHNTVFWYRQTMMQGLELLAYFRNRAPLDDSGMPKDRFSAEMPDATLATLKIQPSEPRDSAVYFCASGLVLGEETQYFGPGTRLLVL.

This chain connects TRBV20-1 to TRBJ2-7, with no clear D. The CDR3 loop spans 14 amino acids. The V end was cut by 1 base, the J end by 6 bases, with 16 bases between. Germline values: CDR1 DFQATT, CDR2 SNEGSKA (reference sequence). CDR3 coding DNA: TGCAGTGCTAGAGTGGAGACCCGCGGTGGCGAGCAGTACTTC. Protein: CSARVETRGGEQYF.

V usage is TRBV3-1 and J usage is TRBJ2-1; 13 bases fit TRBD2. The J segment lost 1 base and the V segment lost 4 bases, leaving 22 bases of the junction unmatched. Germline V gene sequence: CDR1 LGHDT, CDR2 YNNKEL (reference sequence). The CDR3 has 23 amino acids. The CDR3 region has the DNA TGTGCCAGCAGCCGAAAAGCGGGAAAATGTTGGGGACTAGCGGGACATTCCTACAATGAGCAGTTCTTC. Translated, it gives CASSRKAGKCWGLAGHSYNEQFF.